Below, 17 T cell receptor beta chains from the same sample are listed, as sequenced in a study of cytomegalovirus exposure and HLA in healthy donors. PCR involved 60 Vbeta and 13 Jbeta primers. Data came from immunoSEQ multiplex PCR; TCRdb stores just in-frame clones and leaves some out. The sample holds 85,000 or so clones. Sequenced input: PBMCs. The receptors derive from a woman aged 25 to 45 in good health and CMV-seronegative.

The chain combines TRBV7-2 with TRBJ2-1; 12 bases map to TRBD2. CDR1 SGHTA and CDR2 FQGNSA come from the germline V gene. Germline trimming cut 1 base from V and 5 bases from J; bases unmatched to any gene: 12. The CDR3 spans 19 residues. The CDR3 coding sequence is TGTGCCAGCAGCTTAGAAGGAGGCTCCGGACTAGCGGGGCACAATGAGCAGTTCTTC. It is translated as CASSLEGGSGLAGHNEQFF.

The chain recombines TRBV6-1 with TRBJ1-5; 9 bases are shared with TRBD1. This CDR3 is 15 amino acids long. Unmatched junction bases numbered 8, after V lost 6 bases and J lost 5 bases. Germline-derived CDR1 and CDR2 are MNHNS and SASEGT. CDR3 residues: CASSHTGGSDQPQHF. CDR3 sequence (DNA): TGTGCCAGCAGCCACACAGGGGGCTCTGATCAGCCCCAGCATTTT.

V is TRBV10-3 and J is TRBJ1-2, with D possibly being TRBD1 (6 bases). There are 11 residues in the CDR3. CDR1 ENHRY and CDR2 SYGVKD come from the germline V gene. V was trimmed by 6 bases and J by 7 bases, leaving 9 bases between them. CDR3 DNA: TGTGCCATCAGGGGGACATCTGGCTACACCTTC. As protein: CAIRGTSGYTF.

This sequence joins TRBV10-3 and TRBJ1-1, with D maybe TRBD1 (6 bases). V lost 6 bases to trimming and J lost 1 base, with 12 bases between them. Germline assignment: CDR1 ENHRY and CDR2 SYGVKD. CDR3 length: 14 residues. As DNA, the CDR3 is TGTGCCATCAGACGGGGACAACAGAACACTGAAGCTTTCTTT. The encoded protein is CAIRRGQQNTEAFF.

The rearrangement links TRBV6-6 to TRBJ2-3, with TRBD1 as a possible D gene (6 bases). Per germline, CDR1 MNHNY and CDR2 SVGAGI (reference sequence). V lost 9 bases, J lost 3 bases, and 10 bases lay in between. CDR3 length: 12 amino acids. The CDR3 DNA is TGTGCCAGTAGGGGGACGACAGATACGCAGTATTTT. Translation: CASRGTTDTQYF.

The genes are TRBV6-1 and TRBJ2-7, with 11 bases identical to TRBD1. Germline V gene lookup returns CDR1 MNHNS and CDR2 SASEGT. This CDR3 has 14 residues. Unmatched junction bases numbered 5, after V lost 6 bases and J lost 4 bases. The CDR3: CASSAGTGGYEQYF. CDR3 nucleotide sequence: TGTGCCAGCAGCGCCGGGACAGGGGGTTACGAGCAGTACTTC.

The rearrangement joins TRBV7-8 to TRBJ1-3; no definite D call. The CDR3 loop spans 16 amino acids. V was shortened by 4 bases and J by 0 bases, with 13 bases between the two germline ends. Germline-derived CDR1 and CDR2 are SGHVS and FQNEAQ. CDR3 loop: CASSSASGYSGNTIYF. Here the CDR3 DNA reads TGTGCCAGCAGCTCCGCCTCAGGTTACTCTGGAAACACCATATATTTT.

This rearrangement joins TRBV5-1 to TRBJ2-1, with 7 bases lining up with TRBD1. V gave up 1 base and J gave up 2 bases; unmatched junction bases: 18. The CDR3 length is 20 residues. The germline V gene has CDR1 SGHRS and CDR2 YFSETQ. The CDR3 nucleotides read TGCGCCAGCAGCTTGAGAGGGGGCGGCGGGCCGTCCAGGGCCTACAATGAGCAGTTCTTC. This gives the protein CASSLRGGGGPSRAYNEQFF.

The rearrangement joins TRBV18 to TRBJ2-7; 7 nucleotides line up with TRBD1. Looked up from germline, CDR1 is KGHSH and CDR2 is LQKENI. The CDR3 totals 15 residues. Germline trimming cut 3 bases from V and 6 bases from J; bases unmatched to any gene: 11. The CDR3 spells CASSPTQGMSSEQYF. The DNA for the CDR3 is TGTGCCAGCTCACCGACACAGGGGATGTCCAGCGAGCAGTACTTC.

The J gene is TRBJ2-3, the V gene TRBV5-1, with unresolved D. V was cut by 2 bases and J by 2 bases, with 12 bases left in between. Germline CDR1 reads SGHRS; CDR2 reads YFSETQ. This CDR3 region has 15 residues. The CDR3 DNA reads as TGCGCCAGCAGCTTACTGGGCAGGAACACAGATACGCAGTATTTT. Translation: CASSLLGRNTDTQYF.

This sequence joins TRBV18 and TRBJ2-3, with 9 nucleotides matching TRBD1. CDR1 KGHSH and CDR2 LQKENI come from the germline V gene. This CDR3 has 14 amino acids. The V gene end was trimmed by 3 bases and the J gene end by 6 bases; junction bases not matched to a gene: 4. In DNA form, the CDR3 reads TGTGCCAGCTCACCGGACAGGGGACCGGATACGCAGTATTTT. Its translation is CASSPDRGPDTQYF.

The gene calls are TRBV6-5 and TRBJ2-1, with 7 bases identical to TRBD1. Germline V gives CDR1 MNHEY, CDR2 SVGAGI. The CDR3 spans 13 residues. The ends lost 4 bases at V and 8 bases at J; junction bases unmatched: 5. CDR3 loop: CASSSDRLDEQFF. The CDR3 coding sequence is TGTGCCAGCAGTTCGGACAGGCTGGATGAGCAGTTCTTC.

The rearrangement uses TRBV5-4 and TRBJ1-1; D is unclear. The CDR3 is 14 amino acids. The V end was cut by 4 bases, the J end by 5 bases, with 15 bases between. Germline CDR1 reads SGHNT; CDR2 reads YYREEE (reference sequence). DNA of the CDR3: TGTGCCAGCAGCCGAGGACTGGATGTAACTGAAGCTTTCTTT. Amino acids: CASSRGLDVTEAFF.

Concerning this clone: Other DNA sequences within the sample encode an identical CDR3. This sequence joins TRBV29-1 and TRBJ1-2, with D hard to call. The CDR3 loop spans 13 amino acids. Germline lookup yields CDR1 SQVTM and CDR2 ANQGSEA. The DNA of the CDR3 is TGCATACTTACCGCATTGTGGAACTATGGCTACACCTTC. Its protein is CILTALWNYGYTF.

The V and J genes are TRBV27 and TRBJ1-1; unclear D gene. This CDR3 is built from 13 residues. CDR1 MNHEY and CDR2 SMNVEV come from the germline V gene (reference sequence). V was pared by 4 bases and J by 0 bases, with 6 bases between. In DNA form, the CDR3 reads TGTGCCAGCAGTTCAGTGATGAACACTGAAGCTTTCTTT. Its translation is CASSSVMNTEAFF.

This chain uses TRBV6-1 with TRBJ2-7; 7 positions agree with TRBD1. The CDR3 totals 15 residues. The V gene's germline CDR1 is MNHNS and CDR2 SASEGT. J gave up 3 bases and V 6 bases, and 11 bases lay outside the gene matches. The CDR3 sequence: CASSRKGTENYEQYF. CDR3 in DNA: TGTGCCAGCAGCCGGAAGGGGACAGAAAACTACGAGCAGTACTTC.

The chain recombines TRBV7-9 with TRBJ1-1; TRBD1 might be the D (5 bases). The CDR3 covers 14 residues. Deletions cut 3 bases from V and 5 bases from J, with 13 bases between. CDR1 and CDR2 (germline): SEHNR, FQNEAQ (reference sequence). CDR3 sequence: CASSFGGEDTEAFF. CDR3 nucleotide sequence: TGTGCCAGCAGCTTCGGGGGGGAGGATACTGAAGCTTTCTTT.